The present entry profiles one T cell receptor beta chain with its context. This sample was taken from a study of blood T cell repertoires in COVID-19. In the study overall: T cells, B-cell-depleted T cells, or PBMCs supplied cDNA or gDNA.

Enrollees, about 18 to 89 years old, lived in approximately 24 US areas. Cohorts were based on clinical histories the participants reported. The CDR3 has 15 amino acids. After removal of 5 bases from V and 6 bases from J, the junction contained 6 bases not matched to a gene. Germline CDR1 reads MNHEY; CDR2 reads SMNVEV (reference sequence). Source study methods: Reference gene primers were amplified, and this amplification served to estimate nucleated cell counts. Some clones are missing from TCRdb's copy, which holds only in-frame ones; the method was immunoSEQ multiplex PCR. For V, J and clone size, that table is used; D and trimming come from the DNA. The sample lists roughly 370,000 clones, approximately 87% occurring once.

This clonotype was obtained from a woman aged 45 to 65 who had recovered from COVID-19. Sequencing was performed on PBMCs or T cells enriched from blood (not recorded which). The V call is TRBV27, the J call TRBJ1-6; 8 bases fit TRBD1. CDR3 sequence reads: CASSPLTGGNSPLHF. As DNA, the CDR3 is TGTGCCAGCAGTCCCCTTACAGGGGGTAATTCACCCCTCCACTTT.